This T cell receptor beta chain was obtained from a study of blood T cell repertoires in COVID-19. Study at large: The United States, Italy and Spain were the sources of the acute and convalescent COVID-19 samples. From T cells, B-cell-depleted T cells, or PBMCs came the material, which was cDNA or gDNA.

Trimming removed 5 bases at V and 8 bases at J, with 21 bases between. This CDR3 has 15 amino acids. CDR1 is MNHEY and CDR2 is SMNVEV in the germline V gene (reference sequence). Original data processing: Amplified reference gene primers provided the basis for estimating nucleated cell counts. Clones were read by immunoSEQ multiplex PCR, and TCRdb kept only the in-frame ones, dropping some. That table gives V, J and clone size, and the DNA gave D and trimming. The sample holds some 150,000 clones; 70% to 85% are singletons and the top ten take more than 5.5%. This TCR came from a woman in her fifties or sixties in a cohort sampled during active or convalescent COVID-19. The chain carries TRBV27 and TRBJ1-2; D possibly corresponds to TRBD1 (6 bases). Sequenced input: peripheral blood. CDR3 in amino acids: CASSLTQGLLKGYTF. The CDR3, as DNA: TGTGCCAGCAGTCTTACACAGGGTCTACTTAAGGGCTACACCTTC.